This T cell receptor beta chain stems from a study of T cell responses to AZD1222 COVID-19 vaccine. Data came from immunoSEQ multiplex PCR; TCRdb stores just in-frame clones and leaves some out. In the table there are about 97,000 clones, around 89% of which are singletons. Study results and limitations: After two AZD1222 doses, spike-specific TCR breadth and depth rose versus day 0.

V was cut by 4 bases and J by 0 bases, with 14 bases left in between. The germline CDR1 and CDR2 sequences are MDHEN and SYDVKM. There are 16 residues in the CDR3. This clone occurred a few times. The antigen remains undetermined. Source: peripheral blood, taken on day 0 of AZD1222 vaccination. The sequence came from an adult in good health. The chain is built from TRBV28 and TRBJ2-3; D gene unclear. DNA for the CDR3: TGTGCCAGCAGTTCTGGACCCAACCTTAGCACAGATACGCAGTATTTT. Protein: CASSSGPNLSTDTQYF.